A selection of T cell receptor beta chains follows, all from one sample in a study of CD8 T cells in ankylosing spondylitis. Each CDR3 protein gets one entry after TCRdb re-called the 5' RACE reads with MiXCR. This table has 340,000 or so distinct CDR3 sequences, roughly 14% appearing once. Sequences were obtained from blood, either unsorted or a sorted T cell fraction (not recorded which). These receptors originate from a male donor with ankylosing spondylitis or in good health (not recorded which). Both conserved end residues are part of each CDR3. A D gene is named only where the DNA matches it firmly.

>NA|TRBV4-2|TRBJ1-3
CASSQEREKGNTIYF
>NA|TRBV20-1|TRBJ1-4
CSAPLRGGKGEKLFF
>NA|TRBV20-1|TRBJ2-5
CSASKARETQYF
>TRBD2|TRBV20-1|TRBJ2-1
CSARVSGRAVNEQFF
>TRBD1|TRBV5-1|TRBJ2-3
CASSVGQGTGDTQYF
>NA|TRBV7-2|TRBJ2-7
CASSAALSYEQYF
>NA|TRBV4-1|TRBJ2-7
CASSYQVDEQYF
>NA|TRBV27|TRBJ2-7
CASSSFPEGRQYF
>TRBD1|TRBV2|TRBJ2-3
CASSGPGGYDTQYF
>NA|TRBV12-3/TRBV12-4|TRBJ2-7
CASSSGLSYEQYF
>NA|TRBV20-1|TRBJ1-1
CSATGTRIEAFF
>TRBD2|TRBV20-1|TRBJ2-1
CSALPQLASNEQFF
>TRBD1|TRBV20-1|TRBJ2-2
CSARTGGASGELFF
>NA|TRBV5-1|TRBJ2-7
CASRKEYEQYF
>NA|TRBV20-1|TRBJ2-7
CSARRGALGEQYF
>NA|TRBV9|TRBJ2-1
CASSVAPASPRKFF
>TRBD1|TRBV20-1|TRBJ1-1
CSAGTGDTEAFF
>NA|TRBV7-6|TRBJ2-3
CASSLVARPPDTQYF
>NA|TRBV28|TRBJ1-2
CASRLPRGGSYGYTF
>TRBD2|TRBV5-1|TRBJ2-7
CASSLWGGTSYEQYF
>NA|TRBV10-3|TRBJ1-1
CAISDRVDTEAFF
>TRBD1|TRBV10-2|TRBJ1-1
CASNVDRGGTEAFF
>NA|TRBV11-3|TRBJ2-7
CASSLSGRAHEQYF
>NA|TRBV5-1|TRBJ2-7
CASSGAELYEQYF
>NA|TRBV7-2|TRBJ1-1
CASSLGGSLNTEAFF
>NA|TRBV10-3|TRBJ1-3
CAISGRTGLGNTIYF
>NA|TRBV12-3/TRBV12-4|TRBJ1-3
CATRAGDSGNTIYF
>NA|TRBV12-3/TRBV12-4|TRBJ1-2
CASSFSTAPYGYTF
>NA|TRBV5-6|TRBJ2-2
CASSPLRGATGELFF
>NA|TRBV5-1|TRBJ2-2
CASSFITGLNTGELFF
>NA|TRBV27|TRBJ2-1
CASSLGLPPLYEQFF
>TRBD2|TRBV20-1|TRBJ2-5
CSAQLAGEETQYF
>TRBD1|TRBV29-1|TRBJ1-1
CSVRTGSRNTEAFF
>NA|TRBV5-1|TRBJ2-3
CASSLLPPGVGTDTQYF
>NA|TRBV5-5|TRBJ1-1
CASSLAAQGGGTEAFF
>NA|TRBV5-1|TRBJ1-4
CASSLTASNEKLFF
>NA|TRBV28|TRBJ1-6
CASSSTAGRSPLHF
>TRBD2|TRBV5-5|TRBJ2-3
CASSRTSGGVADTQYF
>NA|TRBV29-1|TRBJ1-1
CSGIEGSTEAFF
>TRBD1|TRBV2|TRBJ2-7
CASSDGTVYEQYF
>TRBD1|TRBV3-1|TRBJ1-2
CASSAGTGSNYGYTF
>NA|TRBV5-5|TRBJ2-1
CASSLETPSSYNEQFF
>NA|TRBV2|TRBJ2-1
CASSGSSYNEQFF
>NA|TRBV19|TRBJ2-7
CASSPTPGHTAYEQYF
>NA|TRBV5-1|TRBJ2-5
CASSLGQYETQYF
>NA|TRBV5-1|TRBJ2-5
CASSLHEGRETQYF
>NA|TRBV3-1|TRBJ1-1
CASRPRETTEAFF
>TRBD1|TRBV5-1|TRBJ2-5
CATGQGDGETQYF
>NA|TRBV10-3|TRBJ2-7
CAIMDRNTPYEQYF
>TRBD1|TRBV10-3|TRBJ1-2
CAISESGQGAYGYTF
>TRBD1|TRBV12-3/TRBV12-4|TRBJ1-3
CASSSGQGVSDTIYF
>TRBD2|TRBV5-1|TRBJ2-3
CASSPSGLAGPDTQYF
>TRBD2|TRBV25-1|TRBJ2-7
CASSSSGRPAEQYF
>NA|TRBV19|TRBJ1-5
CASSIDQGAGKGNQPQHF
>NA|TRBV19|TRBJ1-5
CASRRDPGLGNQPQHF
>NA|TRBV5-6|TRBJ2-5
CASSDPGGGGETQYF
>NA|TRBV5-1|TRBJ2-2
CASSLRPDKTGELFF
>NA|TRBV25-1|TRBJ2-3
CASSDLRSRVDTQYF
>NA|TRBV18|TRBJ1-5
CASSASLVQEGNQPQHF